This entry describes one TCR beta chain. What this receptor recognizes is not known. No base qualities exist here, and no much larger clone lies one base off it. This sample was taken from a study of blood T cell repertoires in COVID-19 (dated by TCRdb to the early 2020s). Notes on the research overall: Samples from collaborators originated in the United States, Italy and Spain and spanned both the acute and convalescent phases of COVID-19. The sample metadata nearly always contained a de-identified subject ID, COVID-19 status, age in years and sex. The dataset comprised deeply sampled blood TCRbeta repertoires from subjects exposed to, actively infected with, or recovered from COVID-19. The repertoires were released in a freely available public database intended as a resource for research on the immune response to SARS-CoV-2. The samples were drawn from two sources: the first 160 participants of the ongoing ImmuneRACE study, and fewer than 1,500 subjects contributed by 6 global collaborators. Where available, HLA class I and class II types were taken from metadata supplied by the sample provider and were not determined by assay-based typing. The material from the prospective study consisted of cDNA or gDNA derived from T cells, B-cell-depleted T cells, or PBMCs.

The CDR3 holds 14 amino acids from the cysteine to the phenylalanine. The entry retains the CDR3 DNA only, 42 bases that are in frame from base 1. From the germline V gene, CDR1 is SGHTA and CDR2 is FQGNSA. V is shortened by 5 bases, J by 7 bases, and the region joining them spans 15 bases. Collaborating institutions collected whole blood in K2EDTA tubes following their own protocols. For TCRbeta analysis, collaborators shipped samples in one of three forms: frozen whole blood, isolated PBMCs, or DNA extracted from either of those sample types. The investigation overall reported the following: The amount of clinical and demographic metadata varied by source and participant and was provided uncurated.

TCRbeta CDR3 regions were amplified from genomic DNA by means of the immunoSEQ Assay, a bias-controlled multiplex PCR. In the authors' own workflow: The number of nucleated cells in each sample was estimated by amplification of reference gene primers within the assay. Sequence reads were collapsed and filtered to measure the absolute abundance of every unique TCRbeta CDR3 rearrangement. For each sample, productive Simpson clonality was calculated by taking the square root of Simpson's diversity index across productive rearrangements. As stored in TCRdb, this immuneACCESS dataset retains in-frame rearrangements with V and J assigned. A fraction of the clones does not appear; measured against another copy, unresolved V genes explain less than half of the discrepancy, and the remainder lacks a known reason. That table gives V, J and clone size, and the DNA gave D and trimming. The sample has 85,000 to 120,000 clones on record, 70% to 90% of them singletons. The ten largest clones represent around 2% of the sample.

Rearrangement joined TRBV7-2 to TRBJ1-5; the D segment could be TRBD1, given 6 matching bases. The source is a man in his fifties or sixties with active COVID-19. Sequencing was performed on peripheral blood. The DNA reads as follows: TGTGCCAGCAGCCCACAGGGAACACGGCAGCCCCAGCATTTT. Its translation reads: CASSPQGTRQPQHF.